Sequencing of this TCR beta chain was carried out in a study of cytomegalovirus exposure and HLA in healthy donors. Findings and limits, study-wide: Associated with HLA alleles at 0.05 false discovery rate in a later analysis were over 15,000 TCR beta sequences. The majority of TCR sequences were rare, yet some public TCRs appeared in many donors. A missense DCLRE1C variant was associated with V- and J-gene trimming of TCR beta chains in a later analysis, and an independent cohort replicated the association. Reports credit the classifier with highly specific, highly sensitive diagnosis of cytomegalovirus status.

As for this clone: Its specificity is not known.

CDR3 size: 13 residues. V was clipped by 5 bases and J by 5 bases, with 12 bases between them. The germline gives CDR1 MNHEY, CDR2 SVGAGI. Primers included in the PCR were 60 Vbeta and 13 Jbeta primers. Clones were read by immunoSEQ multiplex PCR, and TCRdb kept only the in-frame ones, dropping some. Counted here are 120,000 to 150,000 clones, around three quarters occurring once; the ten biggest clones make up around 1.7%. The sequenced sample was PBMCs. The J gene is TRBJ1-1, the V gene TRBV6-5; D remains ambiguous. This sequence was found in a woman in her thirties or forties in good health and CMV-seronegative. For the CDR3, the DNA is TGTGCCAGCAGTGAAGCGGGGAGGACTGAAGCTTTCTTT. This encodes CASSEAGRTEAFF.